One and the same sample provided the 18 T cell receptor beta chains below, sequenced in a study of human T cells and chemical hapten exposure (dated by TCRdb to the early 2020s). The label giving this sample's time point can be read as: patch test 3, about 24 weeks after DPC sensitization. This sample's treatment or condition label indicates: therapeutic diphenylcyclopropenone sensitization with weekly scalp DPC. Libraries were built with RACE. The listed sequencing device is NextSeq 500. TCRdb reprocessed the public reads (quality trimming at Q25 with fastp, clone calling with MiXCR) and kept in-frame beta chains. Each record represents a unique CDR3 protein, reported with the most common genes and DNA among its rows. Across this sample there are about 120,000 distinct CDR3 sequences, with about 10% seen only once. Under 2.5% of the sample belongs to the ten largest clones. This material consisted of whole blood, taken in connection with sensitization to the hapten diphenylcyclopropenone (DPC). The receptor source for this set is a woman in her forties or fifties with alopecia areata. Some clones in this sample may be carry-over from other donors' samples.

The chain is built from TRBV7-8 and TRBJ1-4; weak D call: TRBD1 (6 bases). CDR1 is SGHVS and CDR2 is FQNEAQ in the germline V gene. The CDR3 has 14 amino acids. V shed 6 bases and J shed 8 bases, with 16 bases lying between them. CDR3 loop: CASSRGGAGEKLFF. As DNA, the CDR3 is TGTGCCAGCAGTAGAGGGGGGGCCGGGGAAAAACTGTTTTTT.

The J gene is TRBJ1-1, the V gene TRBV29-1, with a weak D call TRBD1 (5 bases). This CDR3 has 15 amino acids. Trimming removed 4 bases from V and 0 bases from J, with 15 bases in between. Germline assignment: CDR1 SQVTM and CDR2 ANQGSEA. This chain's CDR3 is CSVGMQGLMNTEAFF. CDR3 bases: TGCAGCGTTGGTATGCAGGGACTCATGAACACTGAAGCTTTCTTT. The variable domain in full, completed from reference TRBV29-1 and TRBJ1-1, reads SAVISQKPSRDICQRGTSLTIQCQVDSQVTMMFWYRQQPGQSLTLIATANQGSEATYESGFVIDKFPISRPNLTFSTLTVSNMSPEDSSIYLCSVGMQGLMNTEAFFGQGTRLTVV.

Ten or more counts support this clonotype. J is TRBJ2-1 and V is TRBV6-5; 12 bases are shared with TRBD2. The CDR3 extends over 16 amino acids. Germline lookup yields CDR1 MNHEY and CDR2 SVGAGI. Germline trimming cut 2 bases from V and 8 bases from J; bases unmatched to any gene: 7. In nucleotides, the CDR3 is TGTGCCAGCAGTTACCTGACTAGCGGGAGAGGATATGAGCAGTTCTTC. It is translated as CASSYLTSGRGYEQFF.

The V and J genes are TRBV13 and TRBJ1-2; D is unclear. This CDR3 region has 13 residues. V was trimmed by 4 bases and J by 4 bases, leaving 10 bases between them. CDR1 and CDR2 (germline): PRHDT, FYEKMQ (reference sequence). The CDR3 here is CASSSTRFYGYTF. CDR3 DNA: TGTGCCAGCAGCTCGACACGATTCTATGGCTACACCTTC.

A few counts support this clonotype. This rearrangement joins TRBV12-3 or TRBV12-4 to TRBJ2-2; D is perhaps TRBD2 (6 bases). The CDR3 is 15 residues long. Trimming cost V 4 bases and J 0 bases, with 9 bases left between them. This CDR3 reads CASSWRGPNTGELFF. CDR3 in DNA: TGTGCCAGCAGTTGGAGGGGCCCGAACACCGGGGAGCTGTTTTTT.

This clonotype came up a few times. CDR3 protein: CASSLLEEINTEAFF. DNA of the CDR3: TGTGCCAGCAGTCTACTTGAGGAGATCAACACTGAAGCTTTCTTT. The chain employs TRBV25-1 and TRBJ1-1; D not certain. V lost 5 bases, J lost 2 bases, and 15 bases lay in between. The CDR3 runs 15 residues. The germline CDR1 and CDR2 sequences are MGHDK and SYGVNS. Full variable domain (remainder filled in from reference TRBV25-1 and TRBJ1-1): EADIYQTPRYLVIGTGKKITLECSQTMGHDKMYWYQQDPGMELHLIHYSYGVNSTEKGDLSSESTVSRIRTEHFPLTLESARPSHTSQYLCASSLLEEINTEAFFGQGTRLTVV.

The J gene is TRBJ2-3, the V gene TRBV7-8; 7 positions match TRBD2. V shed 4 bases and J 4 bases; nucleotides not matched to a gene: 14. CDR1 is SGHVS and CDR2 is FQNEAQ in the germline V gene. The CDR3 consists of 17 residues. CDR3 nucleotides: TGTGCCAGCAGCTCTACGTTCCAGCGGGGAGCCGCAGATACGCAGTATTTT. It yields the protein CASSSTFQRGAADTQYF.

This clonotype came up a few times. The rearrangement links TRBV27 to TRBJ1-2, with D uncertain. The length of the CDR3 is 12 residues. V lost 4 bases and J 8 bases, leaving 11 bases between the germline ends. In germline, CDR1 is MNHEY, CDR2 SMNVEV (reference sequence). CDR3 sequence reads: CASSSFSGGYTF. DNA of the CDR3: TGTGCCAGCAGTTCTTTCAGCGGGGGCTACACCTTC.

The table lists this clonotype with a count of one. The CDR3 DNA reads TGTGAAAACGGATCCATCTACGGCGGGAGTATAGATACGCAGTATTTT. Protein product: CENGSIYGGSIDTQYF. The gene calls are TRBV28 and TRBJ2-3; TRBD2 aligns across 7 bases. Germline lookup yields CDR1 MDHEN and CDR2 SYDVKM. This CDR3 spans 16 amino acids. The full variable domain, its missing parts supplied by reference TRBV28 and TRBJ2-3, is DVKVTQSSRYLVKRTGEKVFLECVQDMDHENMFWYRQDPGLGLRLIYFSYDVKMKEKGDIPEGYSVSREKKERFSLILESASTNQTSMYLCENGSIYGGSIDTQYFGPGTRLTVL.

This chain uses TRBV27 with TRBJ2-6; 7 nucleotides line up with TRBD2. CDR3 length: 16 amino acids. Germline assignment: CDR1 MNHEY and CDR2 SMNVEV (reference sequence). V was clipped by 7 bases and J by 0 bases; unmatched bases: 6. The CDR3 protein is CASTLGGVSGANVLTF. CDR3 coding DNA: TGTGCCAGCACCCTTGGGGGGGTCTCTGGGGCCAACGTCCTGACTTTC.

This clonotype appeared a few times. The CDR3 region is CASSPGTDFVGEQYF. As DNA, the CDR3 is TGTGCCAGCAGCCCGGGGACAGACTTCGTGGGGGAGCAGTACTTC. The chain combines TRBV7-9 with TRBJ2-7; 7 nucleotides match TRBD1. CDR3 length: 15 amino acids. V lost 5 bases and J lost 7; bases outside the gene matches: 14. Germline V gene data show CDR1 as SEHNR and CDR2 as FQNEAQ (reference sequence).

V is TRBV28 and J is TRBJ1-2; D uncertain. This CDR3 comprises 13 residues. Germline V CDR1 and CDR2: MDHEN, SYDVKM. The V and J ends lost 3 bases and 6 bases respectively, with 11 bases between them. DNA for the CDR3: TGTGCCAGCAGTTTGGTCCGGGCGAATGGCTACACCTTC. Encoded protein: CASSLVRANGYTF.

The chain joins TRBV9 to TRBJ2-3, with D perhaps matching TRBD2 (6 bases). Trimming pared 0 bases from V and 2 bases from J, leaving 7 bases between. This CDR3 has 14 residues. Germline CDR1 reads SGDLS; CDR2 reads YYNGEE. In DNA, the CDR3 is TGTGCCAGCAGCGTAGCGGGAGCCACAGATACGCAGTATTTT. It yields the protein CASSVAGATDTQYF.

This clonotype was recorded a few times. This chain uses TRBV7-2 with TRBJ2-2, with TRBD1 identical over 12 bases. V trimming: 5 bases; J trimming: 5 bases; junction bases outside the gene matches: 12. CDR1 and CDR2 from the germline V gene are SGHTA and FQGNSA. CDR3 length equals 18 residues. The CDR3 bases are TGTGCCAGCAGCCCCCGAACGTGGGGACAGGGGGCTACCGGGGAGCTGTTTTTT. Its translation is CASSPRTWGQGATGELFF.

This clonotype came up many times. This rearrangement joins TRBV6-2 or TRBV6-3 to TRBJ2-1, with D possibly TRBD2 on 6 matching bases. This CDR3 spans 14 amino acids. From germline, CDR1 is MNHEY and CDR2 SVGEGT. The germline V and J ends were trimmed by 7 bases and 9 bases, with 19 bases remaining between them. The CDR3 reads CASILRHQGGEQFF. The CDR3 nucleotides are TGTGCCAGCATTCTACGGCACCAGGGAGGTGAGCAGTTCTTC.

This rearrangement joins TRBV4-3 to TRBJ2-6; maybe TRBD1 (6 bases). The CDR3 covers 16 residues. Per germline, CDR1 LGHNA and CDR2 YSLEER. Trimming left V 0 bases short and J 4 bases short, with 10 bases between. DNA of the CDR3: TGCGCCAGCAGCCAAGATAGGGGGTTAGGGGCCAACGTCCTGACTTTC. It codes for CASSQDRGLGANVLTF.

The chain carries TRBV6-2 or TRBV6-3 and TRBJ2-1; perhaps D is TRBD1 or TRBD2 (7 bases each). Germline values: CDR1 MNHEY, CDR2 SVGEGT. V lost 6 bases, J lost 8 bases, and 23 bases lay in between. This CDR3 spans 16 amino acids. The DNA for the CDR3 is TGTGCCAGCAGGGACGGGGCGGTACAGGGGAGGGATGAGCAGTTCTTC. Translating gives CASRDGAVQGRDEQFF.

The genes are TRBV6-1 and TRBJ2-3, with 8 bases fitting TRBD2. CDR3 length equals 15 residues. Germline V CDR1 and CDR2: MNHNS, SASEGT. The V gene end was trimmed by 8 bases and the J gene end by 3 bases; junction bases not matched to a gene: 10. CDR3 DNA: TGTGCCAGCCCGGACTCCCGGGAGGGGACAGATACGCAGTATTTT. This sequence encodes CASPDSREGTDTQYF.